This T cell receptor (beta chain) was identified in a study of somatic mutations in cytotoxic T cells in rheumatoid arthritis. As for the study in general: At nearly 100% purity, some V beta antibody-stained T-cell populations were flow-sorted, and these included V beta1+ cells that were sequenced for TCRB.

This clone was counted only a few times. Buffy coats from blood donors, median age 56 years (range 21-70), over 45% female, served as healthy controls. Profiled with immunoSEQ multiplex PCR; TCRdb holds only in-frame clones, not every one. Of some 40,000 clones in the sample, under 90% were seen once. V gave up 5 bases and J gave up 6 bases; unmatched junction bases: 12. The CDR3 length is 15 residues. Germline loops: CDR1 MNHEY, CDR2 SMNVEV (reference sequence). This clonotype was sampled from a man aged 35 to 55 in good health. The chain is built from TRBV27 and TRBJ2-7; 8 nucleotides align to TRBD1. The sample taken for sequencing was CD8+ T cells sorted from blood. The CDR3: CASSPVIGQGSEQYF. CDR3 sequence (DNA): TGTGCCAGCAGTCCCGTAATCGGACAGGGTTCCGAGCAGTACTTC.